The rows below give T cell receptor beta chains drawn from one sample of a study of naive and memory T cell subsets. TCRdb ran MiXCR on the UMI-ligation and nested PCR reads and lists one entry per CDR3 protein. Here the sample spans about 82,000 distinct CDR3 sequences, around 9% being singletons. Source material: naive CD8+ T cells from blood. These receptors all stem from a human donor in good health. CDR3s leave out the opening cysteine and the closing phenylalanine or tryptophan. For some rows the clone size is stated as once, few or many, or as a class when expanded; others skip it.

clone_size,j_call,v_call,cdr3_aa
few,TRBJ2-7,TRBV13,ASSPPGEGVVYEQY
many,TRBJ2-7,TRBV29-1,SVEGRRSREQDAYEQY
many,TRBJ1-1,TRBV15,ATSRDPRENTEAF
few,TRBJ1-2,TRBV7-9,ASYSLRDGFNYGYT
few,TRBJ2-1,TRBV12-3/TRBV12-4,ASSLALAGNEQF
many,TRBJ2-1,TRBV6-5,ASSYSTSGSNDEQF
few,TRBJ2-7,TRBV19,ASSIGSGSEQY
few,TRBJ2-1,TRBV10-3,AIGERGYEQF
.,TRBJ2-1,TRBV24-1,ATSDHDRGSYNEQF
many,TRBJ2-1,TRBV18,ASSPGTGQGDEQF
few,TRBJ2-5,TRBV6-5,ASSYVTRGETQY
few,TRBJ1-4,TRBV2,ASSEAHWSSTTNEKLF
few,TRBJ1-2,TRBV29-1,SVVDRGLGGYT
few,TRBJ2-7,TRBV7-2,ASSPIGPSEQY